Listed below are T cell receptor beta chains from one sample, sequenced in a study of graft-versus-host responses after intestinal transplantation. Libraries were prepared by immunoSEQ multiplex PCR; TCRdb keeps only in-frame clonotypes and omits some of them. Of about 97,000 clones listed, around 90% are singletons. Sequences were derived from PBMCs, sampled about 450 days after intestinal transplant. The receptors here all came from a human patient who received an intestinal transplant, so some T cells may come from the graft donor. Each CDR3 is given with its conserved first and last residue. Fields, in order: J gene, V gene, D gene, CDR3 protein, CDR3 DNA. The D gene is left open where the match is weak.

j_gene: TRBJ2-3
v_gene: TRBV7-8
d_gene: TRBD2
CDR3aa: CASLAAGVDTQYF
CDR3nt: TGTGCCAGTCTTGCGGCGGGGGTAGATACGCAGTATTTT

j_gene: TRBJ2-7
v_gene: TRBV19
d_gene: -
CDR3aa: CASSMMGADEQYF
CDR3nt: TGTGCCAGTAGTATGATGGGCGCAGACGAGCAGTACTTC

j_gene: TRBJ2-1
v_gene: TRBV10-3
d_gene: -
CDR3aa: CAIRTVSRQFF
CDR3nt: TGTGCCATCAGGACAGTTTCACGGCAGTTCTTC

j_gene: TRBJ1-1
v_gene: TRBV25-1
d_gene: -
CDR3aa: CASSTRGGWNTEAFF
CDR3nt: TGTGCCAGCAGTACCCGAGGGGGGTGGAACACTGAAGCTTTCTTT

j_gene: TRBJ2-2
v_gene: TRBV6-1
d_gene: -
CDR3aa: CASSVQGLANTGELFF
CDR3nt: TGTGCCAGCAGTGTCCAGGGGCTAGCGAACACCGGGGAGCTGTTTTTT

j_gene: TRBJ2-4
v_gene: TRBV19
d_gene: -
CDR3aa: CASSFPGTAKNIQYF
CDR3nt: TGTGCCAGTAGTTTCCCCGGGACAGCCAAAAACATTCAGTACTTC

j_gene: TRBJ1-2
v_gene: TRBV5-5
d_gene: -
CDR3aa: CASSRVRLGGYTF
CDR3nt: TGTGCCAGCAGCCGGGTGAGGCTAGGCGGCTACACCTTC

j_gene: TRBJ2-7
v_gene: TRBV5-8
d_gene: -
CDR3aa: CASSFWSYEQYF
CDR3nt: TGTGCCAGCAGCTTTTGGTCCTACGAGCAGTACTTC

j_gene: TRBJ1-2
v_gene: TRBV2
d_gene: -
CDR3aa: CASSRTADNYGYTF
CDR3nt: TGTGCCAGCAGTCGGACAGCAGATAACTATGGCTACACCTTC

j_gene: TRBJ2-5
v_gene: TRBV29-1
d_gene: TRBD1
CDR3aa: CSVETGGRETQYF
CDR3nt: TGCAGCGTTGAAACAGGGGGGAGGGAGACCCAGTACTTC

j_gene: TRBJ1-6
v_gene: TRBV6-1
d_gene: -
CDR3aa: CASSWGNSPLHF
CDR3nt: TGTGCCAGCAGTTGGGGGAATTCACCCCTCCACTTT

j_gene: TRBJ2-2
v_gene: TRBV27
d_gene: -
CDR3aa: CASSFGGPGELFF
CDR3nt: TGTGCCAGCAGTTTTGGCGGGCCCGGGGAGCTGTTTTTT

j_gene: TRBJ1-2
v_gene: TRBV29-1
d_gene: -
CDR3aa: CSAPDGSRADYGYTF
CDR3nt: TGCAGCGCCCCGGACGGCTCCCGAGCAGACTATGGCTACACCTTC

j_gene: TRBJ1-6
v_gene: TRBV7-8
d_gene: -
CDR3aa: CASSDRGNSPLHF
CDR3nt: TGTGCCAGCAGCGACCGTGGTAATTCACCCCTCCACTTT

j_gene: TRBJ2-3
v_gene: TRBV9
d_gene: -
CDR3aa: CASSVVLQGTTDTQYF
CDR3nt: TGTGCCAGCAGCGTAGTTTTACAGGGAACCACAGATACGCAGTATTTT

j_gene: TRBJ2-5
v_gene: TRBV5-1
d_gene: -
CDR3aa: CASSLNQETQYF
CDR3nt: TGCGCCAGCAGCCTTAACCAAGAGACCCAGTACTTC

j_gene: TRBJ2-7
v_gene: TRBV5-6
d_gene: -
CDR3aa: CASSLAGEQYF
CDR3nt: TGTGCCAGCAGCTTGGCGGGGGAGCAGTACTTC